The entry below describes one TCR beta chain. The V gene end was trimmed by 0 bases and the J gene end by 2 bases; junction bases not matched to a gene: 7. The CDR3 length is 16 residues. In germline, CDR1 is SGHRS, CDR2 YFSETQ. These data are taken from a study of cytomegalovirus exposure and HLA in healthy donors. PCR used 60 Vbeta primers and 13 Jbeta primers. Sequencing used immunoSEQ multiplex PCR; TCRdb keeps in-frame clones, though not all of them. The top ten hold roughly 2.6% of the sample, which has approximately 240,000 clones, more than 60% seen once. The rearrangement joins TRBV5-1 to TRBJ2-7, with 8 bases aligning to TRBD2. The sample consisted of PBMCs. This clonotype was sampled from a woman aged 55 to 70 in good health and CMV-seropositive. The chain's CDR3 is CASSLEGLAGTYEQYF. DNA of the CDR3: TGCGCCAGCAGCTTGGAAGGGTTAGCGGGAACCTACGAGCAGTACTTC.